This record covers a single T cell receptor (beta chain). This clonotype was detected many times. This clone's antigen is unknown. No much larger clone exists at a distance of one base, and base qualities are not known. Amplification of TCR beta CDR3 regions was carried out from RNA transcripts. A first-round RT-PCR of the TCR CDR3 used the HTBI primer set with the Qiagen OneStep RT-PCR kit. A second multiplex PCR round built the libraries, followed by size selection and purification. The libraries were sequenced on an Illumina HiSeq2000 using paired-end 100 bp reads. Processing in the source paper ran as follows. Raw data were processed with SOAPnuke, discarding reads with adapters, uncalled bases, mean Phred below 15, or no exact constant-primer or identifier match. High-quality paired reads were merged with COPE v1.2.5, and unique nucleotide sequences were defined as clonotypes. MiTCR v1.1 was used to align the clonotypes against IMGT TRBV, TRBD and TRBJ reference segments. The analysis was restricted to V-J combinations with a frequency above 0.0001, which together covered roughly 99% of the repertoires. A TCS score was defined as the ratio between F50 (clonal expansion) and ExV (chaos), using BLOSUM62-based TCRdist between CDR3 peptides within each V-J. Welch's t-statistics and random forest reduced just over 500 V-J features to 13, which were used in a naive Bayes classifier (R e1071). The public reads were reprocessed in TCRdb via fastp at Q25 and MiXCR, keeping in-frame beta chains. Entries that share a CDR3 protein sequence are merged under the most common genes and DNA. The V and J calls come from TCRdb's annotation, not from the publication. The sample table holds around 420,000 distinct CDR3 sequences, of which roughly 14% were seen once. The ten most abundant clones make up about 7.7% of the sample.

This record belongs to a study of T cells in Graves' hyperthyroidism and ophthalmopathy (dated by TCRdb to about 2019). Describing the broader study: Peripheral blood samples were taken at the time of initial diagnosis, prior to any treatment. The approximately 100 discovery patients were divided at random into training and test sets in a 7:3 ratio. Prospective prediction of ophthalmopathy was tested in an independent validation cohort of approximately 19 hyperthyroidism patients and 15 to 17 patients who later progressed to ophthalmopathy. The study also compared thyroid tissue and blood T-cell repertoires from 5 to 7 Graves' hyperthyroidism patients. TCR Vbeta CDR3 sequencing of 130 to 150 peripheral blood samples (over 40 ophthalmopathy, some 75 hyperthyroidism and some 17 progressor patients) is reported in the paper. To identify TCR V-J signatures that set the groups apart, the researchers used a discovery cohort of 100 patients, made up of around 40 with Graves' ophthalmopathy and about 55 with stable Graves' hyperthyroidism. After sampling, hyperthyroidism patients received methimazole starting at 30 mg daily, and ophthalmopathy patients received high-dose intravenous methylprednisolone. General findings and caveats noted by the study authors: Most expanded thyroid clonotypes (frequency above 0.001) were also detected in blood, suggesting blood repertoires may reflect thyroid immune responses. Ophthalmopathy was separated from stable hyperthyroidism by a 13 V-J signature model, with around 90% sensitivity and about 84% specificity obtained in cross-validation and 80%/75% obtained in testing. No statistical method was used to fix the sample size in advance, and group allocation was not hidden from the investigators. In validation, the model predicted progression to ophthalmopathy a median of around six months before onset, with roughly 70% sensitivity and just under 75% specificity.

CDR1 is given as SGHTA and CDR2 as FQGNSA, both from the germline V gene. From cysteine to phenylalanine, the CDR3 is 13 amino acids long. CDR3 DNA only is kept here, 39 bases in frame from base 1. V gives up 3 bases and J gives up 8 bases, and the segment between their germline ends measures 13 bases. Graves' hyperthyroidism was defined as stable when no progression to ophthalmopathy occurred over 18 months of follow-up. Hyperthyroidism patients were newly diagnosed, had a disease duration of under 2 months, and were aged 18 to 65 years. The study excluded patients with uncontrolled infections, other autoimmune diseases, pregnancy or lactation. Diagnoses relied on clinical symptoms, serum thyroxine and TRAb, thyroid ultrasound and orbital computed tomography. PBMCs were isolated from about 9.2 ml of fresh peripheral blood by Ficoll-Paque density gradient centrifugation. Trizol reagent was used to extract total RNA, and RNA quality was then checked on an Agilent 2100 Bioanalyzer.

This TCR derives from a young woman with Graves' hyperthyroidism. The chain employs TRBV7-2 and TRBJ1-2; the D segment cannot be called with confidence. Sequenced material: blood. The DNA sequence follows: TGTGCCAGCAGCTTGGACGGTGACGTGGGCTACACCTTC. The translation is CASSLDGDVGYTF.